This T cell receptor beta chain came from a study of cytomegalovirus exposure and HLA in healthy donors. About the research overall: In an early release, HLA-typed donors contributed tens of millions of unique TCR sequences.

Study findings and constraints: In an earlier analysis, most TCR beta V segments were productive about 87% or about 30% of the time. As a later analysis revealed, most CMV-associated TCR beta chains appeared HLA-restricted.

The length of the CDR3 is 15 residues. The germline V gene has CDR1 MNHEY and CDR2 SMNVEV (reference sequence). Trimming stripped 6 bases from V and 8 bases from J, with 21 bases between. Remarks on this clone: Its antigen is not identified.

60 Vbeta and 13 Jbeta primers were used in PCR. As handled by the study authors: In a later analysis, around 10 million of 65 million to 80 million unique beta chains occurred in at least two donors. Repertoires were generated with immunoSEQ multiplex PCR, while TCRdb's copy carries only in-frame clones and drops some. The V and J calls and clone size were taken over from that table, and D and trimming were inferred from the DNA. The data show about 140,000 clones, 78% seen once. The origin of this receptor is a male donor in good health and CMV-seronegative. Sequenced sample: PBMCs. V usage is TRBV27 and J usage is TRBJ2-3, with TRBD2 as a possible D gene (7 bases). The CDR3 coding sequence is TGTGCCAGCAGCATCCTAAGCGGGGTAGGGGGTACGCAGTATTTT. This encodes CASSILSGVGGTQYF.